These T cell receptor beta chains were read from a single sample in a study of cytomegalovirus exposure and HLA in healthy donors. Only in-frame clones appear in the TCRdb table, and some are missing; sequencing was by immunoSEQ multiplex PCR. The data show about 130,000 clones, with 90% to 95% seen just once and approximately 1.2% held by the top ten. The sample taken for sequencing was PBMCs. The receptors shown here come from a woman younger than 35 in good health and CMV-seronegative. The CDR3 runs from the conserved cysteine through the conserved F or W. The D gene is left open where the match is weak. Some rows have no size entry. The others give once, few or many, or a class for an expanded clone.

J	D	V	size	DNA	CDR3
TRBJ1-4	.	TRBV30	.	TGTGCCTGGAGTGAACAGGACGGGCGTGTAACGGGTAGGGGAGAAAAACTGTTTTTT	CAWSEQDGRVTGRGEKLFF
TRBJ1-1	.	TRBV6-1	.	TGTGCCACCTTTCGAGGGTGGGGAGAGGGAGCTTTCTTT	CATFRGWGEGAFF
TRBJ2-7	TRBD1	TRBV18	.	TGTGCCAGCTCGAAGAGGGACAGGGGGCCGGACGAGCAGTACTTC	CASSKRDRGPDEQYF
TRBJ1-1	.	TRBV11-2	once	TGTGCCAGCAGCTTAGCTTTGGCTTCGGAGGCTTTCTTT	CASSLALASEAFF
TRBJ2-7	.	TRBV5-6	.	TGTGCCAGCAGAGACACCTACGAGCAGTACTTC	CASRDTYEQYF
TRBJ1-5	.	TRBV12-2	.	TGTGCCAGAGAACAGGCTCGTCAGCCCCAGCATTTT	CAREQARQPQHF
TRBJ2-1	.	TRBV30	.	TGTGCCTGGGCGCCACTAAGCTCCTACAATGAGCAGTTCTTC	CAWAPLSSYNEQFF
TRBJ1-1	.	TRBV27	.	TGTGCCAGCAGTTTGCGCAGGGGGAACACTGAAGCTTTCTTT	CASSLRRGNTEAFF
TRBJ2-5	.	TRBV7-9	.	TGTGCCAGCAGCTTGGAGGGGGCGCAAGAGACCCAGTACTTC	CASSLEGAQETQYF
TRBJ1-3	.	TRBV15	.	TGTGCCACCAGCAGGGATAAGGGGTCAGGAAACACCATATATTTT	CATSRDKGSGNTIYF
TRBJ2-7	TRBD1	TRBV28	.	TGTGCCAGCAGTCGATCCCGGGACAGGGCCGAGCAGTACTTC	CASSRSRDRAEQYF
TRBJ2-7	.	TRBV6-1	.	TGTGCCAGCAGTGAGTCAGGGGCCTACGAGCAGTACTTC	CASSESGAYEQYF
TRBJ2-7	.	TRBV15	.	TGTGCCACCAGCGGCGCAGGGACCTACGAGCAGTACTTC	CATSGAGTYEQYF
TRBJ1-1	.	TRBV6-6	once	TGTGCCAGCAGAAGCTATGACAGTACCAACACTGAAGCTTTCTTT	CASRSYDSTNTEAFF
TRBJ2-7	TRBD2	TRBV9	.	TGTGCCAGCAGCGTAGGCGGGGGCGAGCAGTACTTC	CASSVGGGEQYF
TRBJ2-2	.	TRBV5-4	.	TGTGCCAGCAGCTTGGTCCAGACAGACACCGGGGAGCTGTTTTTT	CASSLVQTDTGELFF
TRBJ1-1	TRBD1	TRBV30	.	TGTGCCTGGAGTGCGACAGGGTGGGGCACTGAAGCTTTCTTT	CAWSATGWGTEAFF
TRBJ2-7	.	TRBV5-4	.	TGTGCCAGCAGCTTTACAGGTACCCTTTCCGAGCAGTACTTC	CASSFTGTLSEQYF
TRBJ2-7	.	TRBV5-4	.	TGTGCCAGCAGCGGGGACTCAGCCTACGAGCAGTACTTC	CASSGDSAYEQYF
TRBJ2-3	.	TRBV13	.	TGTGCCAGCAGCTCTACGCCGGGTCCTTGGGTGCAGTATTTT	CASSSTPGPWVQYF
TRBJ1-3	.	TRBV7-9	.	TGTGCCAGCAGCTTCAACTCTGGAAACACCATATATTTT	CASSFNSGNTIYF
TRBJ1-1	.	TRBV6-1	.	TGTGCCAGCAAAGAGTACGAGGGCTGGAACACTGAAGCTTTCTTT	CASKEYEGWNTEAFF
TRBJ2-1	TRBD1	TRBV5-1	.	TGCGCCAGCAGCTCACCCCGGACAGGGGAAGCGCAACTTCCCTACAATGAGCAGTTCTTC	CASSSPRTGEAQLPYNEQFF
TRBJ2-3	.	TRBV5-1	.	TGCGCCAGCTCAACCGGACAGGAGGGGGTAGGAGATACGCAGTATTTT	CASSTGQEGVGDTQYF
TRBJ2-7	TRBD2	TRBV7-2	once	TGTGCCAGCAGCAACGGACTAGCGGGAAACTACGAGCAGTACTTC	CASSNGLAGNYEQYF
TRBJ2-1	.	TRBV28	once	TGTGCCAGCAGTTTGGGCAGGGTGAATGAGCAGTTCTTC	CASSLGRVNEQFF
TRBJ1-1	TRBD1	TRBV9	.	TGTGCCAGCAGCGTATCCCCCACTCGAACAGGGGAAACTGAAGCTTTCTTT	CASSVSPTRTGETEAFF
TRBJ1-5	.	TRBV2	few	TGTGCCAGCAGTCCGCCTCCAGGGGCTGTCTCTCAGCCCCAGCATTTT	CASSPPPGAVSQPQHF
TRBJ2-1	TRBD2	TRBV6-5	.	TGTGCCGTGGGACTAACCCATGAGCAGTTCTTC	CAVGLTHEQFF
TRBJ2-1	.	TRBV10-3	.	TGTGCCATCAGTGAGTCACATCCCACCTCTAATGAGCAGTTCTTC	CAISESHPTSNEQFF
TRBJ2-1	TRBD1	TRBV19	.	TGTGCCAGTAGTATAGGACAGGGGATCTACAATGAGCAGTTCTTC	CASSIGQGIYNEQFF
TRBJ1-1	TRBD1	TRBV7-9	.	TGTGCCAGCAGCTTAGCCCCCTCCGACAGGGGAACTACTGAAGCTTTCTTT	CASSLAPSDRGTTEAFF
TRBJ1-2	.	TRBV2	once	TGTGCCAGCAGTGAGGACGGAGGCATCTATGGCTACACCTTC	CASSEDGGIYGYTF
TRBJ2-3	TRBD2	TRBV9	.	TGTGCCAGCAGCGTAGGTGCGGGGGGAGATCCTACGCAGTATTTT	CASSVGAGGDPTQYF
TRBJ2-6	.	TRBV30	.	TGTGCCTGGAGACGGCTCCGGGGGGGGGCCAACGTCCTGACTTTC	CAWRRLRGGANVLTF
TRBJ2-1	TRBD2	TRBV18	once	TGTGCCAGCTCACCTATGACTAGCGGGGGGGCTCGGGAGCAGTTCTTC	CASSPMTSGGAREQFF
TRBJ2-5	.	TRBV5-1	.	TGCGCCAGCAGCTTGCGTCTCAGGGACACTAAGACCCAGTACTTC	CASSLRLRDTKTQYF
TRBJ2-7	.	TRBV18	.	TGTGCCAGCTCACCCGACGCAGGGGTTTACGAGCAGTACTTC	CASSPDAGVYEQYF
TRBJ2-7	TRBD1	TRBV6-5	.	TGTGCCAGCAGTTCACCGGGACAGTTCAACGAGCAGTACTTC	CASSSPGQFNEQYF
TRBJ2-1	.	TRBV5-6	.	TGTGCCAGCAGCCGCCGCGGTTCCTACAATGAGCAGTTCTTC	CASSRRGSYNEQFF
TRBJ2-7	.	TRBV2	.	TGTGCCACCAAGCCGGCCCTAGATTCCCACGAGCAGTACTTC	CATKPALDSHEQYF
TRBJ1-2	.	TRBV7-9	.	TGTGCCAGCGAGAAAAGAAGCCTGGGGAGCCGGGGGTTCTATGGCTACACCTTC	CASEKRSLGSRGFYGYTF
TRBJ2-7	TRBD2	TRBV6-1	.	TGTGCCAGCAGTGAAGGACTAGCGGTGTCCTACGAGCAGTACTTC	CASSEGLAVSYEQYF
TRBJ1-3	.	TRBV6-5	.	TGTGCCAGCAGTTACTCAGCGGGAGTTGCTGGAAACACCATATATTTT	CASSYSAGVAGNTIYF
TRBJ1-1	.	TRBV30	.	TGTGCCTGGAGGGCCGGGAGTAACACTGAAGCTTTCTTT	CAWRAGSNTEAFF
TRBJ2-1	.	TRBV9	once	TGTGCCAGCAGCGTAGACAGCGGAGACTACAATGAGCAGTTCTTC	CASSVDSGDYNEQFF
TRBJ1-5	TRBD1	TRBV18	.	TGTGCCAGCTCACCCCGACAGGGGGGTCAGCCCCAGCATTTT	CASSPRQGGQPQHF
TRBJ2-7	TRBD2	TRBV4-2	.	TGTGCCAGCAGCCAAGAAACCGGGACTACACTGAACTACGAGCAGTACTTC	CASSQETGTTLNYEQYF
TRBJ2-2	.	TRBV28	.	TGTGCCAGCAGATCGATAGCAGAAACCGGGGAGCTGTTTTTT	CASRSIAETGELFF
TRBJ1-2	.	TRBV4-2	.	TGTGCCAGCAGCCAAGCGGGGGAGGGGGACTATGGCTACACCTTC	CASSQAGEGDYGYTF
TRBJ2-7	.	TRBV5-6	.	TGTGCCAGCAGCAAAAAACTACGGGGGGCCCTCTCCTACGAGCAGTACTTC	CASSKKLRGALSYEQYF
TRBJ2-1	.	TRBV11-2	.	TGTGCCAGCATCCCGGACAGTTACTCCTACAATGAGCAGTTCTTC	CASIPDSYSYNEQFF
TRBJ1-4	TRBD1	TRBV30	.	TGTGCCTGGAGTGTATCCAGGACAGGGACAACTAATGAAAAACTGTTTTTT	CAWSVSRTGTTNEKLFF
TRBJ2-1	TRBD1	TRBV2	.	TGTGCCAGCAAAAAGGGGGCGGTCAATGAGCAGTTCTTC	CASKKGAVNEQFF
TRBJ1-2	TRBD1	TRBV7-9	.	TGTGCCAGCAGCCGGACAGGGACCTATGGCTACACCTTC	CASSRTGTYGYTF
TRBJ2-3	.	TRBV5-1	.	TGCGCCAGCAGCCCAGGACAGTCCACAGATACGCAGTATTTT	CASSPGQSTDTQYF
TRBJ1-1	.	TRBV5-1	.	TGCGCCAGCAGCACCGGACAGCGAGAAGCTTTCTTT	CASSTGQREAFF